Described below is a single TCR beta chain sequence and its context. These data originate in a study of blood T cell repertoires in COVID-19. In the study overall: Donors in the United States, Italy and Spain gave samples during acute or convalescent COVID-19. Sources were T cells, B-cell-depleted T cells, or PBMCs; the material itself was cDNA or gDNA.

Authors' analysis steps: Amplifying reference gene primers gave estimates of nucleated cell counts. TCRdb's table, derived via immunoSEQ multiplex PCR, lists solely in-frame clones and lacks some. D and trimming come from the DNA, and the V and J calls and clone size come from that table. The sample shows roughly 670,000 clones, around 89% of them seen only once. The CDR3 loop spans 13 amino acids. Germline V gene data show CDR1 as LNHDA and CDR2 as SQIVND (reference sequence). V was clipped by 9 bases and J by 3 bases, with 12 bases between them. The V gene is TRBV19, the J gene TRBJ1-5; no reliable D call. Sample: peripheral blood. The sequence derives from a woman aged 18-29 years with acute or convalescent COVID-19. CDR3 DNA sequence: TGTGCCAGCCTCGGGAGGGCCAATCAGCCCCAGCATTTT. Protein sequence: CASLGRANQPQHF.